This TCR beta chain emerged from a study of control samples from healthy donors and cancer patients. CDR3 length equals 13 residues. Germline loops: CDR1 SNHLY, CDR2 FYNNEI. Unmatched junction bases numbered 4, after V lost 3 bases and J lost 5 bases. Assay used: immunoSEQ multiplex PCR; TCRdb lists only in-frame clones, some missing. The sample carries about 250,000 clones, around 80% recorded once. The V gene is TRBV2, the J gene TRBJ2-7; 7 bases are shared with TRBD1. Input material: PBMCs. This receptor was obtained from a woman in her sixties with lung cancer. The CDR3 sequence is CASSDDRVHEQYF. Here the CDR3 DNA reads TGTGCCAGCAGTGACGACAGGGTACACGAGCAGTACTTC.